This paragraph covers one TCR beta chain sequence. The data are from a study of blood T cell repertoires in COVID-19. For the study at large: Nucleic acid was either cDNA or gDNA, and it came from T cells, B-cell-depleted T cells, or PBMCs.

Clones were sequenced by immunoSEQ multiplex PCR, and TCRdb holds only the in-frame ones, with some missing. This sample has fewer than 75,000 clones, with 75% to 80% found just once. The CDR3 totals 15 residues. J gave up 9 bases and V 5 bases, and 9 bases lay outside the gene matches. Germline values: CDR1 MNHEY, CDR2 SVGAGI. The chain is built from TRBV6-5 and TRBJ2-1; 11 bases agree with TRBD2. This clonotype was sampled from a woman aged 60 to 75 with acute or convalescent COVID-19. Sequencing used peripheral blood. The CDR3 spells CASSPGVAGGGEQFF. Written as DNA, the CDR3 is TGTGCCAGCAGTCCCGGGGTAGCGGGGGGGGGTGAGCAGTTCTTC.